This entry features one TCR beta chain sequence. These data are taken from a study of blood T cell repertoires in COVID-19. Overall study: Acute and convalescent COVID-19 specimens originated in the United States, Italy and Spain. The analysed material was cDNA or gDNA that came from T cells, B-cell-depleted T cells, or PBMCs.

Per germline, CDR1 MNHEY and CDR2 SMNVEV (reference sequence). The CDR3 is 15 amino acids. V lost 6 bases, J lost 9 bases, and 10 bases stayed unmatched. The data were produced by immunoSEQ multiplex PCR, yet TCRdb's version contains in-frame clones alone and is incomplete. Of about 50,000 clones in the sample, about 80% were seen once. Sequenced: peripheral blood. This TCR was recovered from a man between 65 and 80 years old with active COVID-19. This chain uses TRBV27 with TRBJ1-6, with 8 bases lining up with TRBD1. CDR3 coding DNA: TGTGCCAGCAGCCCCGGACAGGGTGTCAGTTCACCCCTCCACTTT. Translated, it gives CASSPGQGVSSPLHF.